A selection of T cell receptor beta chains follows, all from one sample in a study of blood T cell repertoires in COVID-19. TCRdb's table, derived via immunoSEQ multiplex PCR, lists solely in-frame clones and lacks some. The sample shows 150,000 to 200,000 clones, approximately 79% of them seen only once. Specimen: peripheral blood. These receptor sequences come from a woman older than 75 with acute or convalescent COVID-19. The CDR3 runs from the conserved cysteine through the conserved F or W. D genes are given only for firm matches. Clone sizes are given selectively: once, few, many, or a class where the clone is expanded.

D,V,size,J,DNA,CDR3
-,TRBV28,-,TRBJ1-2,TGTGCCTGCACTTCACGGGACTATGGCTACACCTTC,CACTSRDYGYTF
-,TRBV27,-,TRBJ2-7,TGTGCCAGCAGTTTATTGGACGGGAGCTCCTACGAGCAGTACTTC,CASSLLDGSSYEQYF
TRBD1,TRBV28,-,TRBJ2-5,TGTGCCAGCAGTTTACCGACAGGGGATGGGGAGACCCAGTACTTC,CASSLPTGDGETQYF
-,TRBV2,-,TRBJ1-1,TGTGCCAGCAGTGGACGGGGGGACACTGAAGCTTTCTTT,CASSGRGDTEAFF
-,TRBV18,-,TRBJ2-5,TGTGCCAGCTCACCTAAAGAGACCCAGTACTTC,CASSPKETQYF
TRBD2,TRBV3-1/TRBV3-2,few,TRBJ2-7,TGTGCCAGCAGCCAAGGGTTAGCGGGGTACGAGCAGTACTTC,CASSQGLAGYEQYF
TRBD1,TRBV5-6,-,TRBJ1-2,TGTGCCAGCAATAGGGACAGGGGGAACTATGGCTACACCTTC,CASNRDRGNYGYTF
TRBD1,TRBV6-6,-,TRBJ2-5,TGTGCCAGCAGTAAGCGGGACAGGGGTTTGAGGGAGACCCAGTACTTC,CASSKRDRGLRETQYF
TRBD1,TRBV5-5,-,TRBJ2-7,TGTGCCAGCAGCTCAGGACAGGGGCGATCCTACGAGCAGTACTTC,CASSSGQGRSYEQYF
TRBD1,TRBV2,-,TRBJ1-2,TGTGCCAGCAGACAGACAGGGCGAACTAATACTAACTATGGCTACACCTTC,CASRQTGRTNTNYGYTF
-,TRBV20-1,-,TRBJ1-1,TGCAGTGCTGGGAGACTTGAAGCTTTCTTT,CSAGRLEAFF
-,TRBV29-1,-,TRBJ2-7,TGCAGCGTTGAAGACGCCCAGGGAAGCTCCTACGAGCAGTACTTC,CSVEDAQGSSYEQYF
-,TRBV5-6,-,TRBJ1-1,TGTGCCAGCAGCCGGGACTCTTTGAACACTGAAGCTTTCTTT,CASSRDSLNTEAFF
TRBD1,TRBV7-8,-,TRBJ2-5,TGTGCCAGCAGCTCCTCAAAGATTCGCGGGACAGGGGTACAAGAGACCCAGTACTTC,CASSSSKIRGTGVQETQYF
-,TRBV28,-,TRBJ2-1,TGTGCCAGCAAGTCGGGGGGCCCCAATGAGCAGTTCTTC,CASKSGGPNEQFF
TRBD2,TRBV4-1,-,TRBJ2-5,TGCGCCAGCAGCCAAGTCGCGGGGGGGCAAGAGACCCAGTACTTC,CASSQVAGGQETQYF
-,TRBV14,-,TRBJ1-4,TGTGCCAGCAGCCAATCCAATACGGAACTGTTTTTT,CASSQSNTELFF
TRBD1,TRBV4-2,once,TRBJ1-4,TGTGCCAGCAGCCAATCGGGACAGGGACAAAAACTGTTTTTT,CASSQSGQGQKLFF
-,TRBV28,-,TRBJ1-5,TGTGCCAGCAGTTCCCCCTGGAGGCCCAGGAGCAATCAGCCCCAGCATTTT,CASSSPWRPRSNQPQHF
-,TRBV6-5,-,TRBJ1-3,TGTGCCAGCAGACGCCGCGGGGCTGGAAACACCATATATTTT,CASRRRGAGNTIYF
-,TRBV7-2,once,TRBJ1-2,TGTGCCAGCAGCTTAGTTGGCGGGGATGGCTACACCTTC,CASSLVGGDGYTF
-,TRBV28,-,TRBJ1-2,TGTGCCAGCAGATCCCCTGGAGGGAACTATGGCTACACCTTC,CASRSPGGNYGYTF
-,TRBV9,once,TRBJ2-5,TGTGCCAGCAGCGTAGTGGGGACACCACAAGAGACCCAGTACTTC,CASSVVGTPQETQYF
-,TRBV5-4,-,TRBJ2-7,TGTGCCAGCAGCTTGGGGCAGGACACCTACGAGCAGTACTTC,CASSLGQDTYEQYF
TRBD1,TRBV30,once,TRBJ2-7,TGTGCCTGGACCCCGGGACAGACACACGAGCAGTACTTC,CAWTPGQTHEQYF
TRBD2,TRBV19,-,TRBJ2-7,TGTGCCAGTAGTACACTAGCGGGGGGCTACGAGCAGTACTTC,CASSTLAGGYEQYF
TRBD1,TRBV3-1/TRBV3-2,-,TRBJ1-2,TGTGCCAGCAGCCAAGTCCTCGGGACAGGGGGCGTCGGCTACACCTTC,CASSQVLGTGGVGYTF
-,TRBV5-4,few,TRBJ2-1,TGTGCCAGCAGCCGAAGGAGGTTGTCCCCCAACGATGAGCAGTTCTTC,CASSRRRLSPNDEQFF
TRBD2,TRBV13,-,TRBJ2-1,TGTGCCAGCAGCTTAGTACTAGCGGGCAATGAGCAGTTCTTC,CASSLVLAGNEQFF
TRBD2,TRBV6-6,-,TRBJ2-7,TGTGCCAGCAGTTATCAGACTAGCGCGATCTACGAGCAGTACTTC,CASSYQTSAIYEQYF
-,TRBV4-1,few,TRBJ2-2,TGCGCCAGCAGCCTTAGGCCTGCCGGGTCACACACCGGGGAGCTGTTTTTT,CASSLRPAGSHTGELFF
-,TRBV2,-,TRBJ2-1,TGTGCCAGCAGCAGACAGGAGAGCTCCTACAATGAGCAGTTCTTC,CASSRQESSYNEQFF
-,TRBV25-1,-,TRBJ2-7,TGTGCCAGCCGGACAGATTCCTACGAGCAGTACTTC,CASRTDSYEQYF
TRBD1,TRBV23-1,-,TRBJ2-7,TGCGCCAGCAGTCAAGGGACAGGGGGCTCCTACGAGCAGTACTTC,CASSQGTGGSYEQYF
-,TRBV18,-,TRBJ2-1,TGTGCCAGCTCACCACCGCGAGCGGTCTCTGGATCCCATGAGCAGTTCTTC,CASSPPRAVSGSHEQFF
-,TRBV7-9,few,TRBJ1-4,TGTGCCAGCAGGGAGGGCAGCAATGAAAAACTGTTTTTT,CASREGSNEKLFF
-,TRBV19,-,TRBJ1-2,TGTGCCAGTAGTGTCCCTCGGAGCTATGGCTACACCTTC,CASSVPRSYGYTF
-,TRBV5-4,-,TRBJ1-6,TGTGCCAGTCAGCGGCAGGATTCACCCCTCCACTTT,CASQRQDSPLHF
-,TRBV5-1,-,TRBJ2-7,TGCGCCAGCAGCTTGGAAATCGCCACGACTTTTTACGAGCAGTACTTC,CASSLEIATTFYEQYF
-,TRBV6-2/TRBV6-3,-,TRBJ2-2,TGTGCCAGCAGTCCCGGGTCAGGAGGGGACACCGGGGAGCTGTTTTTT,CASSPGSGGDTGELFF
-,TRBV7-9,-,TRBJ2-1,TGTGCCAGCAGTCCTAACTACAATGAGCAGTTCTTC,CASSPNYNEQFF
TRBD1,TRBV19,-,TRBJ2-2,TGTGCCAGTAGCCTGACAGGGGGCACCGGGGAGCTGTTTTTT,CASSLTGGTGELFF
TRBD2,TRBV7-2,-,TRBJ2-1,TGTGCCAGCAGCTGGACTAGCGGGAGGGTTAGTGAGCAGTTCTTC,CASSWTSGRVSEQFF
-,TRBV19,once,TRBJ1-1,TGTGCCAGTAGTACCGCACCCTGGGCAGGCACTGAAGCTTTCTTT,CASSTAPWAGTEAFF
-,TRBV7-3,-,TRBJ2-7,TGTGCCAGCAGCTCACAGGGCTTAGGGTACGAGCAGTACTTC,CASSSQGLGYEQYF
TRBD2,TRBV19,-,TRBJ2-7,TGTGCCAGTAGTCAAAACAGACTAGCGGGAGAAGGCGGCGAGCAGTACTTC,CASSQNRLAGEGGEQYF
TRBD1,TRBV12-5,once,TRBJ2-1,TGTGCTAGTGGTTTGTCCATATCAGGGGGCAGCGCCTACAATGAGCAGTTCTTC,CASGLSISGGSAYNEQFF
-,TRBV3-1/TRBV3-2,-,TRBJ1-1,TGTGCCAGCAGCCATACGAGCGAGAACACTGAAGCTTTCTTT,CASSHTSENTEAFF
-,TRBV6-5,-,TRBJ2-1,TGTGCCAGCAGTTCACTAGCAGGGGGGATCAATGAGCAGTTCTTC,CASSSLAGGINEQFF
-,TRBV28,-,TRBJ1-5,TGTGCCAGCAGCCTCCACCAGGGGAGGGGGAATCAGCCCCAGCATTTT,CASSLHQGRGNQPQHF
TRBD2,TRBV28,-,TRBJ2-2,TGTGCCAGCAGCCGGGCTAGCGGAAACACCGGGGAGCTGTTTTTT,CASSRASGNTGELFF
-,TRBV16,-,TRBJ1-1,TGTGCCAGCAGCCGCCAAACAGGGTCGGGCACTGAAGCTTTCTTT,CASSRQTGSGTEAFF
-,TRBV9,-,TRBJ1-3,TGTGCCAGCAGCGTAGAGAGCCTCGGGGGAAACACCATATATTTT,CASSVESLGGNTIYF
TRBD1,TRBV18,-,TRBJ2-3,TGTGCCAGCTCACCGCTTGCCGGGACAGGGGGTCCCCTAGCGCGCACAGATACGCAGTATTTT,CASSPLAGTGGPLARTDTQYF
TRBD2,TRBV5-5,-,TRBJ2-3,TGTGCCAGCAGAAGTGGCCTAGCGGGGGGCACAGATACGCAGTATTTT,CASRSGLAGGTDTQYF
-,TRBV21-1,-,TRBJ1-2,TGTGCCAGCAGCCACGGGGGGGGTGATGGCTACACCTTC,CASSHGGGDGYTF
TRBD2,TRBV30,-,TRBJ2-5,TGTGCCTGGAGGTTAGCGGGTGGAGAGACCCAGTACTTC,CAWRLAGGETQYF
TRBD2,TRBV19,-,TRBJ2-7,TGTGCCAGTAGTAGAAGCGGGAGATACGAGCAGTACTTC,CASSRSGRYEQYF